The 21 T cell receptor beta chains listed next were all sequenced from one sample in a study of radiation and T cells in renal cell carcinoma. Only in-frame clones appear in the TCRdb table, and some are missing; sequencing was by immunoSEQ multiplex PCR. Of tens of thousands of clones in the sample, approximately 83% are singletons; the top ten hold more than 20%. The sample's time point: blood 2 weeks post-SBRT. Treatment noted: 15 Gy SBRT to primary tumor, nephrectomy 4 weeks later. The specimen was blood, collected from a patient whose treatment included radiotherapy and nephrectomy. The receptors here all came from a woman in her 50s with renal cell carcinoma.

The chain combines TRBV6-5 with TRBJ1-5; unclear D gene. Germline loops: CDR1 MNHEY, CDR2 SVGAGI. The V and J ends lost 6 bases and 3 bases respectively, with 15 bases between them. The CDR3 has 15 residues. The CDR3 nucleotides are TGTGCCAGCAGGCCGACGGAGGGAATCAATCAGCCCCAGCATTTT. Residues: CASRPTEGINQPQHF.

This clone was seen only a few times. This chain uses TRBV30 with TRBJ1-4, with 9 bases lining up with TRBD1. Germline CDR1 and CDR2: GTSNPN and SVGIG (reference sequence). The CDR3 loop spans 15 amino acids. V shed 5 bases and J 7 bases; nucleotides not matched to a gene: 11. The CDR3 DNA reads TGTGCCTGGTCCCGGGACAGGGTCGTTGGTGAAAAACTGTTTTTT. Its protein is CAWSRDRVVGEKLFF.

This rearrangement joins TRBV19 to TRBJ2-5; D is unresolved. CDR1 is LNHDA, CDR2 SQIVND, per germline (reference sequence). Between the trimmed V and J ends, which lost 3 bases and 3 bases, there was a span of 8 bases. The CDR3 loop spans 13 amino acids. This chain's CDR3 is CASSMWGKETQYF. CDR3 DNA: TGTGCCAGTAGTATGTGGGGAAAAGAGACCCAGTACTTC.

V is TRBV28 and J is TRBJ1-2, with D hard to call. Germline lookup yields CDR1 MDHEN and CDR2 SYDVKM. Trimming cost V 6 bases and J 1 base, with 15 bases left between them. The CDR3 spans 15 residues. The CDR3 nucleotides are TGTGCCAGCAGAACGCACGGCCCCTTTAACTATGGCTACACCTTC. This codes for CASRTHGPFNYGYTF.

The CDR3 DNA sequence: TGTGCCAGCAGCTCCCGCCTAGGAGACAGACTCAATCAGCCCCAGCATTTT. Translated: CASSSRLGDRLNQPQHF. This chain uses TRBV11-3 with TRBJ1-5, with D perhaps matching TRBD1 (5 bases). Per germline, CDR1 SGHNT and CDR2 YENEEA. CDR3 length equals 17 residues. Trimming left V 4 bases short and J 3 bases short, with 19 bases between.

The chain combines TRBV9 with TRBJ2-7; TRBD1 agrees at 8 bases. The V gene end was trimmed by 0 bases and the J gene end by 3 bases; junction bases not matched to a gene: 5. The CDR3 is 15 amino acids. Looked up from germline, CDR1 is SGDLS and CDR2 is YYNGEE. The CDR3 nucleotides are TGTGCCAGCAGCGTAGCGGGACAGGCTTTCTACGAGCAGTACTTC. This gives the protein CASSVAGQAFYEQYF.

The rearrangement links TRBV4-1 to TRBJ2-5; D might be TRBD1 (5 bases). The germline V gene encodes CDR1 MGHRA and CDR2 YSYEKL. V was trimmed by 0 bases and J by 2 bases, leaving 13 bases between them. The CDR3 runs 16 residues. In DNA form, the CDR3 reads TGCGCCAGCAGCCAAGATCGAATAGGGGAACAAGAGACCCAGTACTTC. Translating it yields CASSQDRIGEQETQYF.

J is TRBJ2-1 and V is TRBV25-1; D not certain. Germline CDR1 reads MGHDK; CDR2 reads SYGVNS. CDR3 length equals 14 residues. Trimming removed 0 bases at V and 6 bases at J, with 9 bases between. DNA for the CDR3: TGTGCCAGCAGTGAATATAAACGTCCCAATGAGCAGTTCTTC. This sequence encodes CASSEYKRPNEQFF.

This clone was recorded a few times. This chain connects TRBV6-6 to TRBJ2-2; 9 positions agree with TRBD2. The CDR3 covers 14 residues. V lost 6 bases and J lost 7; bases outside the gene matches: 6. Looked up from germline, CDR1 is MNHNY and CDR2 is SVGAGI (reference sequence). In nucleotides, the CDR3 is TGTGCCAGCAGCCGTAGCGGGGGTTACGGGGAGCTGTTTTTT. This encodes CASSRSGGYGELFF.

The V and J genes are TRBV18 and TRBJ2-5, with D unclear. V dropped 4 bases and J dropped 2 bases, with 17 bases sitting between them. CDR3 length: 16 amino acids. Germline V CDR1 and CDR2: KGHSH, LQKENI. CDR3 sequence reads: CASSLTARTLQETQYF. DNA of the CDR3: TGTGCCAGCTCACTTACTGCCAGGACCCTTCAAGAGACCCAGTACTTC.

This clone is a singleton in its sample. The V and J genes are TRBV6-1 and TRBJ2-7, with TRBD1 as a possible D gene (6 bases). V gave up 4 bases and J gave up 7 bases, with 11 bases separating them. In germline, CDR1 is MNHNS, CDR2 SASEGT. This CDR3 region has 12 residues. The CDR3 nucleotides read TGTGCCAGCAGTGCTACAGGGTATGAGCAGTACTTC. Amino acid sequence: CASSATGYEQYF.

The chain joins TRBV5-1 to TRBJ2-3; D is perhaps TRBD1 or TRBD2 (5 bases each). CDR3 size: 13 residues. Germline CDR1 SGHRS, CDR2 YFSETQ. Trimming removed 0 bases from V and 6 bases from J, with 8 bases in between. CDR3 protein: CASSLGGVDTQYF. The CDR3 DNA reads as TGCGCCAGCAGCTTGGGAGGGGTTGATACGCAGTATTTT.

On this clone itself: A junction boundary mismatches the germline segment, possibly from a read error. This chain links TRBV5-6 with TRBJ1-1; D is ambiguous. Germline CDR1 SGHDT, CDR2 YYEEEE. This CDR3 spans 12 amino acids. CDR3: CASSSGGEVINF. The CDR3 DNA reads TGTGCCAGCAGCTCGGGTGGGGAAGTGATCAACTTT.

In the case of this clone: The sample contains more than one DNA sequence encoding this CDR3. This chain joins TRBV5-6 and TRBJ1-2; 9 nucleotides match TRBD1. The V gene's germline CDR1 is SGHDT and CDR2 YYEEEE. This CDR3 has 15 residues. Trimming took 4 bases from V and 4 from J; bases not matched to a gene: 8. CDR3 DNA sequence: TGTGCCAGCAGCCCCGGGACAGGGTCAGGCTATGGCTACACCTTC. Translating gives CASSPGTGSGYGYTF.

V is TRBV2 and J is TRBJ2-3; D may be TRBD2 (6 bases). The V and J ends lost 4 bases and 2 bases respectively, with 13 bases between them. Per the germline V gene, CDR1 is SNHLY and CDR2 is FYNNEI. The CDR3 sequence is 15 residues long. Here the CDR3 DNA reads TGTGCCAGCAGTGCAACTAGCAGTCTCACAGATACGCAGTATTTT. Amino acids: CASSATSSLTDTQYF.

The chain employs TRBV19 and TRBJ1-2; weak D call: TRBD1 (6 bases). Germline loops: CDR1 LNHDA, CDR2 SQIVND (reference sequence). Trimming shortened V by 10 bases and J by 2 bases, and 20 bases separated the two germline ends. The CDR3 is 15 residues long. This chain's CDR3 is CATLPRAGDNYGYTF. The DNA of the CDR3 is TGTGCCACTCTACCTCGGGCAGGGGACAACTATGGCTACACCTTC.

The J gene is TRBJ2-2, the V gene TRBV6-4, with no clear D. With 4 bases removed from V and 6 bases from J, the gap between germline ends came to 12 bases. The CDR3 length is 14 residues. Germline CDR1 reads MRHNA; CDR2 reads SNTAGT. CDR3 sequence reads: CASSALVGSGELFF. DNA for the CDR3: TGTGCCAGCAGTGCCCTGGTTGGGTCCGGGGAGCTGTTTTTT.

The chain combines TRBV7-8 with TRBJ2-5; no reliable D call. V gave up 3 bases and J gave up 5 bases, with 16 bases separating them. The CDR3 loop spans 15 amino acids. The germline V gene has CDR1 SGHVS and CDR2 FQNEAQ. The DNA for the CDR3 is TGTGCCAGCAGCTTCCGAGAGCTCTCCATTGAGACCCAGTACTTC. Residues: CASSFRELSIETQYF.

The rearrangement uses TRBV5-1 and TRBJ2-5, with D uncertain. Germline CDR1 and CDR2: SGHRS and YFSETQ. Trimming cost V 2 bases and J 4 bases, with 12 bases left between them. The CDR3 is 14 residues long. CDR3 region: CASSLWGQRETQYF. In nucleotides, the CDR3 is TGCGCCAGCAGCTTATGGGGTCAGAGAGAGACCCAGTACTTC.

As regards this clone: One junction end does not reproduce the germline sequence, and a read error may be involved. CDR3 sequence reads: CASSLAAYWTGGTIF. DNA of the CDR3: TGTGCCAGCAGCTTAGCCGCCTATTGGACAGGAGGAACCATCTTC. The rearrangement links TRBV7-2 to TRBJ2-7, with 7 bases that match TRBD1. This CDR3 has 15 amino acids. Germline loops: CDR1 SGHTA, CDR2 FQGNSA. The full variable domain, its missing parts supplied by reference TRBV7-2 and TRBJ2-7, is GAGVSQSPSNKVTEKGKDVELRCDPISGHTALYWYRQSLGQGLEFLIYFQGNSAPDKSGLPSDRFSAERTGGSVSTLTIQRTQQEDSAVYLCASSLAAYWTGGTIFGPGTRLTVT.

The chain has TRBV11-1 and TRBJ2-7; the match to TRBD1 covers 8 bases. The CDR3 contains 14 residues. Germline trimming cut 5 bases from V and 5 bases from J; bases unmatched to any gene: 8. Germline V CDR1 and CDR2: SGHAT, FQDESV (reference sequence). The CDR3 region has the DNA TGTGCCAGCAGCCTACAGGACAGGGAGGACGAGCAGTACTTC. It is translated as CASSLQDREDEQYF.